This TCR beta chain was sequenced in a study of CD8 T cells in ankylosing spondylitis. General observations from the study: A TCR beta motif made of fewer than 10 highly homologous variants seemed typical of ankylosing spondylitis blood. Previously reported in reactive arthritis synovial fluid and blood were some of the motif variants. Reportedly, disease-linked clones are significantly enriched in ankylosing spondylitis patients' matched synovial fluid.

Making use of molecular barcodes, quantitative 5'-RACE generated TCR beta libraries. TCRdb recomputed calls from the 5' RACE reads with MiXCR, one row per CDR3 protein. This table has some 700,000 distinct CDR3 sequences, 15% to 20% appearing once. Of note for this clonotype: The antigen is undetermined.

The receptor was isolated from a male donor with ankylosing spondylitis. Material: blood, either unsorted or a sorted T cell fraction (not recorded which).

Here the CDR3 reads CSARGLRGAEAFF. The CDR3 DNA reads as TGCAGTGCTAGGGGGTTGAGAGGGGCTGAAGCTTTCTTT. This chain links TRBV20-1 with TRBJ1-1, with D possibly being TRBD1 (5 bases). Per the germline V gene, CDR1 is DFQATT and CDR2 is SNEGSKA (reference sequence). V gave up 3 bases and J gave up 6 bases, with 14 bases separating them. This CDR3 has 13 amino acids.